The 20 T cell receptor beta chains below were found in one sample sequenced in a study of T cell clonality in common variable immunodeficiency. Study results and caveats: Reportedly, TCR beta sequences from common variable immunodeficiency showed fewer deletions and N-nucleotide insertions.

Assay used: immunoSEQ multiplex PCR; TCRdb lists only in-frame clones, some missing. The sample was found to contain about 28,000 clones, and every one recurs. Antigen specificity for these receptors is unknown. The sequenced sample was peripheral blood mononuclear cells. The receptors were gathered from a human donor with common variable immunodeficiency.

As for this clone: The read ends 3 residues shy of where the CDR3 ends; the end is completed using the germline J gene. This chain links TRBV18 with TRBJ1-4; D might be TRBD1 (6 bases). Deletions cut 4 bases from V and 4 bases from J, with 16 bases between. This CDR3 is built from 16 residues. Looked up from germline, CDR1 is KGHSH and CDR2 is LQKENI. Here the CDR3 reads CASSLRGGTVNEKLFF. The sequenced part of the CDR3 DNA is TGTGCCAGCTCACTAAGAGGGGGTACAGTTAATGAAAAA.

This clone was seen only a few times. The read stops 3 residues short of the end of the CDR3; the missing end is completed from the germline J gene. The V gene is TRBV10-2, the J gene TRBJ1-6; no firm D call. With 7 bases removed from V and 7 bases from J, the gap between germline ends came to 17 bases. The CDR3 runs 15 residues. Per germline, CDR1 WSHSY and CDR2 SAAADI. CDR3 protein: CASKKGSERNSPLHF. The sequenced CDR3 bases are TGCGCCAGCAAGAAAGGTTCAGAGCGAAATTCACCC.

This clone showed up many times. The read falls 3 residues short of the CDR3 end, and the missing part is taken from the germline J gene. V gene TRBV18 combines with J gene TRBJ2-5; unclear D gene. Germline assignment: CDR1 KGHSH and CDR2 LQKENI. Trimming stripped 2 bases from V and 1 base from J, with 11 bases between. CDR3 length: 15 amino acids. The CDR3 is CASSPYGASQETQYF. The part of the CDR3 DNA that was read is TGTGCCAGCTCACCATATGGAGCGTCCCAAGAGACC. The full variable domain, completed using reference TRBV18 and TRBJ2-5, is NAGVMQNPRHLVRRRGQEARLRCSPMKGHSHVYWYRQLPEEGLKFMVYLQKENIIDESGMPKERFSAEFPKEGPSILRIQQVVRGDSAAYFCASSPYGASQETQYFGPGTRLLVL.

The table lists this clone with many counts. The CDR3 end falls 3 residues outside the read, so it is completed with the germline J gene. The gene calls are TRBV7-9 and TRBJ1-1; D remains unclear. Germline loops: CDR1 SEHNR, CDR2 FQNEAQ (reference sequence). The CDR3 length is 14 residues. The germline V and J ends were trimmed by 1 base and 1 base, with 7 bases remaining between them. The CDR3 region is CASSLGTGNTEAFF. CDR3 bases read: TGTGCCAGCAGCTTAGGGACTGGGAACACTGAA.

This clone was detected many times. The CDR3 goes on 3 residues after the read ends, and that part is filled in from the germline J gene. The chain carries TRBV7-8 and TRBJ2-7, with TRBD2 matching 13 bases. The CDR3 length is 15 residues. CDR1 and CDR2 from the germline V gene are SGHVS and FQNEAQ. Losses at the gene ends were 4 bases for V and 4 bases for J; bases not matched to a gene: 4. The sequenced CDR3 bases are TGTGCCAGCAGCTCCGGGACTAGCGGGAAATACGAG. As protein: CASSSGTSGKYE. From start to end, the CDR3 is CASSSGTSGKYEQYF.

This clone has only a few counts. The sequenced fragment ends 3 residues before the CDR3 boundary, so the rest is inferred from the germline J gene. V and J are TRBV6-2 or TRBV6-3 and TRBJ1-1, with 7 bases that match TRBD1. Germline V lookup: CDR1 MNHEY, CDR2 SVGEGT. The junction had 14 bases not matched to a gene; V was cut back by 8 bases and J by 5 bases. CDR3 length: 15 residues. The sequenced part of the CDR3 DNA is TGTGCCAGCGGCTTGCTAGCAGGGGGTCGGACTGAA. This translates into CASGLLAGGRTE. The full CDR3 protein is CASGLLAGGRTEAFF.

This clone was detected only a few times. The read stops 3 residues short of the end of the CDR3; the missing end is completed from the germline J gene. The chain uses TRBV2 and TRBJ2-7; 10 nucleotides line up with TRBD2. The V and J ends lost 6 bases and 2 bases, in that order; junction bases with no gene match: 7. The CDR3 length is 15 residues. Germline CDR1 reads SNHLY; CDR2 reads FYNNEI. The CDR3 protein is CASSELAGFPYEQYF. The covered CDR3 bases are TGTGCCAGCAGCGAACTAGCGGGATTCCCCTACGAG. The variable domain in full, completed from reference TRBV2 and TRBJ2-7, reads EPEVTQTPSHQVTQMGQEVILRCVPISNHLYFYWYRQILGQKVEFLVSFYNNEISEKSEIFDDQFSVERPDGSNFTLKIRSTKLEDSAMYFCASSELAGFPYEQYFGPGTRLTVT.

This clone was seen more than once but under ten times. The read terminates 3 residues before the CDR3 end, so the remaining end is supplied by the germline J gene. The chain is built from TRBV2 and TRBJ1-2; tentative D call: TRBD1 (6 bases). CDR1 and CDR2 (germline): SNHLY, FYNNEI. This CDR3 comprises 13 residues. V lost 9 bases to trimming and J lost 3 bases, with 14 bases between them. The sequenced part of the CDR3 DNA is TGTGCCAGTTATAAGGGGGATTACTATGGC. It yields the protein CASYKGDYYG. The whole CDR3 reads CASYKGDYYGYTF. The whole variable domain, filled in from reference TRBV2 and TRBJ1-2, reads EPEVTQTPSHQVTQMGQEVILRCVPISNHLYFYWYRQILGQKVEFLVSFYNNEISEKSEIFDDQFSVERPDGSNFTLKIRSTKLEDSAMYFCASYKGDYYGYTFGSGTRLTVV.

This clone has at least ten counts. The read falls 3 residues short of the CDR3 end, and the missing part is taken from the germline J gene. This chain uses TRBV14 with TRBJ2-1, with D unclear. The CDR3 has 15 amino acids. The V end was cut by 4 bases, the J end by 0 bases, with 10 bases between. From germline, CDR1 is SGHDN and CDR2 FVKESK. Incomplete CDR3 DNA: TGTGCCAGCAGCCCTTTTTCTAGCTCCTACAATGAG. It translates to CASSPFSSSYNE. In full, the CDR3 reads CASSPFSSSYNEQFF. Drawing the rest from reference TRBV14 and TRBJ2-1, the complete variable domain is EAGVTQFPSHSVIEKGQTVTLRCDPISGHDNLYWYRRVMGKEIKFLLHFVKESKQDESGMPNNRFLAERTGGTYSTLKVQPAELEDSGVYFCASSPFSSSYNEQFFGPGTRLTVL.

The sample holds many counts of this clone. The observed sequence ends 3 residues before the CDR3 terminus, with the missing tail filled in from the germline J gene. V usage is TRBV5-1 and J usage is TRBJ2-3; D unclear. With 2 bases removed from V and 0 bases from J, the gap between germline ends came to 4 bases. In germline, CDR1 is SGHRS, CDR2 YFSETQ. This CDR3 is built from 13 residues. CDR3 loop: CASSLQSTDTQYF. Incomplete CDR3 DNA: TGCGCCAGCAGCTTACAGAGCACAGATACG.

This clone was seen repeatedly, ten times or more. The read halts 3 residues ahead of the CDR3 end, with the missing end drawn from the germline J gene. V gene TRBV13 combines with J gene TRBJ2-1; tentatively, D is TRBD2 (5 bases). Trimming took off 1 base at V and 6 bases at J, with 13 bases between the two ends. The CDR3 sequence is 15 residues long. Per the germline V gene, CDR1 is PRHDT and CDR2 is FYEKMQ (reference sequence). The CDR3 spells CASSLVASPSNEQFF. CDR3 DNA (partial): TGTGCCAGCAGCTTAGTGGCTAGCCCTAGCAATGAG.

This clone was seen many times. The read falls 3 residues short of the CDR3 end, and the missing part is taken from the germline J gene. This sequence joins TRBV14 and TRBJ1-1; D might be TRBD1 (5 bases). Germline V gives CDR1 SGHDN, CDR2 FVKESK. V gave up 1 base and J gave up 0 bases, with 9 bases separating them. The CDR3 contains 15 residues. CDR3 protein: CASSQVGGMNTEAFF. Incomplete CDR3 DNA: TGTGCCAGCAGCCAAGTGGGGGGTATGAACACTGAA.

Many counts were recorded for this clone. The read terminates 3 residues before the CDR3 end, so the remaining end is supplied by the germline J gene. V usage is TRBV19 and J usage is TRBJ1-1; a weak D match, TRBD1 (5 bases). This CDR3 region has 13 residues. Germline V CDR1 and CDR2: LNHDA, SQIVND (reference sequence). Deletions cut 2 bases from V and 4 bases from J, with 8 bases between. Partial CDR3 DNA: TGTGCCAGTAGTATAAACAGGCCCACTGAA. This sequence encodes CASSINRPTE. The CDR3, in full, reads CASSINRPTEAFF.

This clone came up a few times. The observed sequence ends 3 residues before the CDR3 terminus, with the missing tail filled in from the germline J gene. The rearrangement links TRBV5-1 to TRBJ2-7; perhaps TRBD1 as D (6 bases). Trimming left V 4 bases short and J 1 base short, with 12 bases between. Germline V CDR1 and CDR2: SGHRS, YFSETQ. There are 14 residues in the CDR3. CDR3 DNA, as far as it was read: TGCGCCAGCAGCACCCGGACAGATTCCTACGAG. It yields the protein CASSTRTDSYE. The entire CDR3 reads CASSTRTDSYEQYF.

As concerns this clone: With the read ending 3 residues before the CDR3 end, the germline J gene is used to fill in that end. The chain uses TRBV20-1 and TRBJ2-7; D remains unclear. Germline V lookup: CDR1 DFQATT, CDR2 SNEGSKA (reference sequence). Trimming removed 5 bases from V and 2 bases from J, with 13 bases in between. There are 13 residues in the CDR3. The sequenced CDR3 bases are TGCAGTGCTTCGACACCCAATGCCTACGAG. As protein: CSASTPNAYE. The whole CDR3 protein reads CSASTPNAYEQYF.

This clone showed up many times. Other DNA variants within this sample encode the same CDR3. The CDR3 DNA, read in part, is TGTGCCAGTAGTATAGATCTGGCTAGCGGGAGCTACAATGAG. Its translation is CASSIDLASGSYNE. The entire CDR3 protein is CASSIDLASGSYNEQFF. The J gene is TRBJ2-1, the V gene TRBV19; 10 positions agree with TRBD2. Read data end 3 residues before the CDR3 end; the end is taken from the germline J gene. The CDR3 extends over 17 amino acids. CDR1 and CDR2 (germline): LNHDA, SQIVND (reference sequence). V was clipped by 0 bases and J by 3 bases; unmatched bases: 5.

This clone was recorded at least ten times. Read data end 3 residues before the CDR3 end; the end is taken from the germline J gene. The chain recombines TRBV18 with TRBJ2-3; D gene uncertain. The germline V gene encodes CDR1 KGHSH and CDR2 LQKENI. There are 14 residues in the CDR3. Trimming took off 3 bases at V and 3 bases at J, with 10 bases between the two ends. The sequenced CDR3 bases are TGTGCCAGCTCACCCCTCCCCCGTACAGATACG. Amino acids: CASSPLPRTDT. The full CDR3 protein is CASSPLPRTDTQYF.

A word on this clone: The CDR3 is cut off 3 residues early in the read; its end comes from the germline J gene. The rearrangement links TRBV7-9 to TRBJ2-1, with TRBD1 matching over 9 bases. Germline V gene data show CDR1 as SEHNR and CDR2 as FQNEAQ (reference sequence). This CDR3 has 15 amino acids. Trimming cost V 4 bases and J 8 bases; bases outside gene matches: 9. This chain's CDR3 is CASSWPGQGPHEQFF. The CDR3 DNA, read in part, is TGTGCCAGCAGCTGGCCGGGACAGGGTCCCCATGAG. The whole variable domain, filled in from reference TRBV7-9 and TRBJ2-1, reads DTGVSQNPRHKITKRGQNVTFRCDPISEHNRLYWYRQTLGQGPEFLTYFQNEAQLEKSRLLSDRFSAERPKGSFSTLEIQRTEQGDSAMYLCASSWPGQGPHEQFFGPGTRLTVL.

This clone appeared many times. Coverage ceases 3 residues before the CDR3 finishes, and the germline J gene fills in the end. This chain connects TRBV20-1 to TRBJ1-2, with 11 bases that match TRBD1. The germline CDR1 and CDR2 sequences are DFQATT and SNEGSKA (reference sequence). The CDR3 loop spans 16 amino acids. CDR3 residues: CSARAIGQGAEGGYTF. The sequenced part of the CDR3 DNA is TGCAGTGCTAGAGCTATCGGACAGGGGGCCGAGGGCGGC.

On this clone itself: The CDR3 extends 3 residues past the end of the read, so its final part is completed from the germline J gene. The rearrangement links TRBV20-1 to TRBJ2-7; 10 bases fit TRBD2. This CDR3 comprises 17 residues. Trimming took 5 bases from V and 1 from J; bases not matched to a gene: 14. Looked up from germline, CDR1 is DFQATT and CDR2 is SNEGSKA (reference sequence). This CDR3 reads CSAAVISGLAESYEQYF. CDR3 DNA, as far as it was read: TGCAGTGCTGCCGTGATTTCCGGACTAGCGGAGTCCTACGAG.